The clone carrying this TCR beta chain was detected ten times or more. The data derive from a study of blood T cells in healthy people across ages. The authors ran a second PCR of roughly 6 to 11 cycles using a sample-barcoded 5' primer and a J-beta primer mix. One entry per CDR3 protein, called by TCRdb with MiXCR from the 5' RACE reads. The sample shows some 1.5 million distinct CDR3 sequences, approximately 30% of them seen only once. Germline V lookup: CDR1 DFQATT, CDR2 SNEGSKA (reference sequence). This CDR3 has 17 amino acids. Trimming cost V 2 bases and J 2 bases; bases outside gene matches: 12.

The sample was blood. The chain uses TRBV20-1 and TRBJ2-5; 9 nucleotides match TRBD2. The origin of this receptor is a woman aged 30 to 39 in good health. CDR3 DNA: TGCAGTGCTAGATTACGAGGAACTAGCGGGTTTCAAGAGACCCAGTACTTC. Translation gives CSARLRGTSGFQETQYF.